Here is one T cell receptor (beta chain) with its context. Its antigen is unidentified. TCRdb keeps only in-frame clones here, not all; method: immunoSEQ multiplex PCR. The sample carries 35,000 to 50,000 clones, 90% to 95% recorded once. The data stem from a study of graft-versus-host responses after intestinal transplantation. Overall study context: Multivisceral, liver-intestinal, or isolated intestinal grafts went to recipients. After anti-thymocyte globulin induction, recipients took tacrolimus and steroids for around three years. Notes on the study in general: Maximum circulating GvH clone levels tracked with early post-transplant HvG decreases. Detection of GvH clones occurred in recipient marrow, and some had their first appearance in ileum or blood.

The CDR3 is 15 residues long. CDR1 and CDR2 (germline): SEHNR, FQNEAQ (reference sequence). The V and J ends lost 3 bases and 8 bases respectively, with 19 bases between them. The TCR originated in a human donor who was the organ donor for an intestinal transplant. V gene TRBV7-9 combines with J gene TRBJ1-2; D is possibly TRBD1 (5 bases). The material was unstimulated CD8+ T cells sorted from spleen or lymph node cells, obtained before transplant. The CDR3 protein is CASSFLMGVTIGYTF. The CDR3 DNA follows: TGTGCCAGCAGCTTTCTAATGGGGGTCACCATAGGCTACACCTTC.